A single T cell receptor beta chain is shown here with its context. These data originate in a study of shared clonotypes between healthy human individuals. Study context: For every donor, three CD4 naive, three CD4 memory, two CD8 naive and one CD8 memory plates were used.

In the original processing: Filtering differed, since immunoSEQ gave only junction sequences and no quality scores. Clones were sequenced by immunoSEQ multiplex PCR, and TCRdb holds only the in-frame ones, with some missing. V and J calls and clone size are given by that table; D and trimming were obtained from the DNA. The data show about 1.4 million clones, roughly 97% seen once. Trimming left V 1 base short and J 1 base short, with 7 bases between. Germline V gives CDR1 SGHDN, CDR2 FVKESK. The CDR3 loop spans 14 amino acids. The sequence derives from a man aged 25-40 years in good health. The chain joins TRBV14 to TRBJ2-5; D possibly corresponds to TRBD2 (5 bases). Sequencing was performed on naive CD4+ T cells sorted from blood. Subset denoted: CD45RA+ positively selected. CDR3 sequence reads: CASSQAGTQETQYF. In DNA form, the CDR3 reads TGTGCCAGCAGCCAAGCGGGAACCCAAGAGACCCAGTACTTC.